The 12 T cell receptor beta chains below all came from one sample that was sequenced in a study of blood T cells in healthy people across ages. Then a second PCR, running roughly 7 to 11 cycles, was carried out with a sample-barcoded 5' primer and a J-beta primer mix. TCRdb reprocessed the 5' RACE reads via MiXCR and lists one record per CDR3 protein. The sample holds roughly 1.5 million distinct CDR3 sequences; approximately 42% are singletons and the top ten take 4%. The sequenced sample was blood. The receptors derive from a woman aged 18-29 years in good health.

This clonotype was seen a few times. The chain joins TRBV4-1 to TRBJ2-5; D is perhaps TRBD1 (5 bases). The CDR3 loop spans 14 amino acids. Trimming removed 5 bases from V and 5 bases from J, with 15 bases in between. CDR1 is MGHRA, CDR2 YSYEKL, per germline. Here the CDR3 DNA reads TGCGCCAGCAGCTCCCTAGGGGTAGGCGAGACCCAGTACTTC. It encodes CASSSLGVGETQYF.

A few counts support this clonotype. The rearrangement links TRBV29-1 to TRBJ2-7, with TRBD1 matching over 8 bases. CDR3 size: 13 residues. Germline V gene sequence: CDR1 SQVTM, CDR2 ANQGSEA. The V and J ends lost 6 bases and 1 base, in that order; junction bases with no gene match: 5. The CDR3 loop is CSVGQVESYEQYF. CDR3 sequence (DNA): TGCAGCGTGGGACAGGTCGAATCCTACGAGCAGTACTTC.

V usage is TRBV3-1 and J usage is TRBJ2-2; unclear D gene. This CDR3 spans 14 amino acids. Germline-derived CDR1 and CDR2 are LGHDT and YNNKEL (reference sequence). Trimming took 4 bases from V and 4 from J, leaving 10 bases between them. The CDR3 reads CASSLNPSTGELFF. Written as DNA, the CDR3 is TGTGCCAGCAGCCTCAATCCATCCACCGGGGAGCTGTTTTTT. The whole variable domain, remainder taken from reference TRBV3-1 and TRBJ2-2, is DTAVSQTPKYLVTQMGNDKSIKCEQNLGHDTMYWYKQDSKKFLKIMFSYNNKELIINETVPNRFSPKSPDKAHLNLHINSLELGDSAVYFCASSLNPSTGELFFGEGSRLTVL.

This rearrangement joins TRBV5-1 to TRBJ1-2; D possibly corresponds to TRBD1 (5 bases). The CDR3 is 17 amino acids. The germline V and J ends were trimmed by 4 bases and 0 bases, with 19 bases remaining between them. The germline CDR1 and CDR2 sequences are SGHRS and YFSETQ. CDR3 residues: CASSPGLAGTTNYGYTF. The CDR3 nucleotides read TGCGCCAGCAGCCCTGGGCTTGCGGGGACCACTAACTATGGCTACACCTTC.

The V and J genes are TRBV6-2 or TRBV6-3 and TRBJ1-5; TRBD1 aligns across 7 bases. V was clipped by 8 bases and J by 5 bases; unmatched bases: 9. CDR1 MNHEY and CDR2 SVGEGT come from the germline V gene. This CDR3 contains 14 residues. CDR3 DNA: TGTGCCAGCCACGGTCCCCAGGGGGATCAGCCCCAGCATTTT. Protein product: CASHGPQGDQPQHF.

V usage is TRBV7-6 and J usage is TRBJ2-1; TRBD2 is a possible D gene (5 bases). Germline lookup yields CDR1 SGHVS and CDR2 FNYEAQ. Trimming shortened V by 1 base and J by 7 bases, and 17 bases separated the two germline ends. The CDR3 is made up of 16 amino acids. CDR3 nucleotides: TGTGCCAGCAGCTTAGAGGTGCAGGACTTGCTAAATGAGCAGTTCTTC. It specifies CASSLEVQDLLNEQFF.

The V and J genes are TRBV10-3 and TRBJ2-1; D gene unclear. CDR1 is ENHRY, CDR2 SYGVKD, per germline. The CDR3 length is 14 residues. The ends were cut back, 3 bases at V and 0 bases at J, with 6 bases in the middle. The CDR3 sequence: CAISELSSYNEQFF. For the CDR3, the DNA is TGTGCCATCAGTGAATTGAGCTCCTACAATGAGCAGTTCTTC.

This chain joins TRBV28 and TRBJ2-5; possible D gene TRBD2, 6 bases. Judging by the DNA end, TRBJ2-7 fits better; the J call may be wrong. The CDR3 contains 15 residues. CDR1 and CDR2 (germline): MDHEN, SYDVKM. CDR3 residues: CASSLGGSWSGEQYF. The CDR3 coding sequence is TGTGCCAGCAGTTTGGGGGGATCCTGGAGTGGCGAGCAGTACTTC.

The rearrangement links TRBV6-6 to TRBJ1-5; D perhaps matches TRBD1 (6 bases). The CDR3 covers 14 residues. The ends were cut back, 5 bases at V and 4 bases at J, with 12 bases in the middle. In germline, CDR1 is MNHNY, CDR2 SVGAGI (reference sequence). The CDR3 nucleotides are TGTGCCAGCAGTGAGGACAGCCGTAATCAGCCCCAGCATTTT. It specifies CASSEDSRNQPQHF.

The chain carries TRBV28 and TRBJ2-7, with TRBD2 as a possible D gene (6 bases). V lost 3 bases and J lost 2, with 14 bases in between. CDR3 length equals 15 residues. The germline V gene encodes CDR1 MDHEN and CDR2 SYDVKM. This CDR3 reads CASSFPSVKTYEQYF. CDR3 coding DNA: TGTGCCAGCAGTTTTCCTAGCGTCAAGACCTACGAGCAGTACTTC.

The chain is built from TRBV25-1 and TRBJ2-5; TRBD2 agrees at 9 bases. CDR1 is MGHDK, CDR2 SYGVNS, per germline. The CDR3 sequence is 15 residues long. V was clipped by 8 bases and J by 11 bases; unmatched bases: 18. The CDR3 DNA follows: TGTGCCAGCCTAAGATCGGGACTAGCTGGGAATGAGCAGTACTTC. This encodes CASLRSGLAGNEQYF.

About this clonotype itself: Germline and junction disagree at one end, which may indicate a read error. The V and J genes are TRBV6-6 and TRBJ1-2; TRBD1 agrees at 10 bases. CDR3 length equals 15 residues. The V gene's germline CDR1 is MNHNY and CDR2 SVGAGI (reference sequence). The CDR3 reads CASSVPGQGIYGDTF. The CDR3 DNA reads as TGTGCCAGCAGTGTACCGGGACAGGGGATCTATGGCGACACCTTC.